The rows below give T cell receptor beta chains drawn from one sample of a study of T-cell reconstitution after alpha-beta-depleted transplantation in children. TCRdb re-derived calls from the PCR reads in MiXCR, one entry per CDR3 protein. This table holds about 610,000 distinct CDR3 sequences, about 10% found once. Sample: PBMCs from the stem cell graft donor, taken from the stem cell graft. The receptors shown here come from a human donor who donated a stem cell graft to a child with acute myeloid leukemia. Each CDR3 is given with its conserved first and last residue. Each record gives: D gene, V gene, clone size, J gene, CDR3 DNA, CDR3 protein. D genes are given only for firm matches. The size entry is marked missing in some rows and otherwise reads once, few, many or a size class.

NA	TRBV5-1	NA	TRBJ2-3	TGCGCCAGCAGCCTGATTTCTAGAACAGATACGCAGTATTTT	CASSLISRTDTQYF
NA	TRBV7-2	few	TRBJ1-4	TGTGCCAGCAGCTTAGAGGGGGCTAATGAAAAACTGTTTTTT	CASSLEGANEKLFF
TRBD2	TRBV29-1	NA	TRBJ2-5	TGCAGCGTTGAAGAAGCGGGAGGGCTCGAGCCGGGCAAAGAGACCCAGTACTTC	CSVEEAGGLEPGKETQYF
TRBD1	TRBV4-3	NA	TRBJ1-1	TGCGCCAGCAGCCAAGAGACAGGGAGCGAAGCTTTCTTT	CASSQETGSEAFF
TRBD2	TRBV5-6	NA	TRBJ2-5	TGTGCCAGCAGCATGAGGACTAGCGGACGGGAGACCCAGTACTTC	CASSMRTSGRETQYF
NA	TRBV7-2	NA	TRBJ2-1	TGTGCCAGCAGCTCTCCTCCGGGAGGGAGGACAGGTGAGCAGTTCTTC	CASSSPPGGRTGEQFF
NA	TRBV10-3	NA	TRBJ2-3	TGTGCCATCAGTGAGCGCAGGGAGGTTCACACAGATACGCAGTATTTT	CAISERREVHTDTQYF
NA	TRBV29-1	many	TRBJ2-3	TGCAGCGTTGGAGACGGAGCTAGCACAGATACGCAGTATTTT	CSVGDGASTDTQYF
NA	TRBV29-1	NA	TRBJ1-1	TGCAGCGTTGCTCCGGGGGCTGAAGCTTTCTTT	CSVAPGAEAFF
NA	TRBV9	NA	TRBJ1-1	TGTGCCAGCAGCTCCGGACAAGGAGCCACTGAAGCTTTCTTT	CASSSGQGATEAFF
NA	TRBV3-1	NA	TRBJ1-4	TGTGCCAGCAGCCCCTTTAGTAGCGGGAAAACTAATGAAAAACTGTTTTTT	CASSPFSSGKTNEKLFF
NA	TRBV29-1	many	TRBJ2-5	TGCAGCGTTGAAAATTTCCAAGAGACCCAGTACTTC	CSVENFQETQYF
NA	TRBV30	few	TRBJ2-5	TGTGCCTTATCGACACTGAGGGAGCAGGAGACCCAGTACTTC	CALSTLREQETQYF
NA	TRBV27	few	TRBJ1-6	TGTGCCAGCAGAACAGGGACCTACTCACCCCTCCACTTT	CASRTGTYSPLHF
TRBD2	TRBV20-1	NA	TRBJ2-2	TGCAGTGCCAACAATCCGGGGGGGAACACCGGGGAGCTGTTTTTT	CSANNPGGNTGELFF
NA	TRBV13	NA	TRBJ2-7	TGTGCCAGCAGCTTACTCAACCTAGCGCAAAGCTCCTACGAGCAGTACTTC	CASSLLNLAQSSYEQYF